A selection of T cell receptor beta chains follows, all from one sample in a study of T cell repertoires in cytomegalovirus infection. Using its own MiXCR run on the reads, TCRdb lists one record per CDR3 protein. The sample contains under 250,000 distinct CDR3 sequences, approximately 6.7% of which appear only once. The material sequenced was PBMCs. The receptors derive from a human donor in good health (CMV status not recorded). Some clones in this sample may be carry-over from other donors' samples. CDR3s include the opening cysteine and the closing phenylalanine or tryptophan. A D gene is named only where the DNA matches it firmly. A clone size is listed for some rows: how often the clone was seen (once, few, many), or a class if it is expanded.

>TRBJ1-4|NA|few|TRBV5-1
CASSLVVSATNEKLFF
TGCGCCAGCAGCTTGGTTGTATCTGCAACTAATGAAAAACTGTTTTTT
>TRBJ2-1|NA|few|TRBV27
CASSLETGNNEQFF
TGTGCCAGCAGTTTAGAAACAGGGAACAATGAGCAGTTCTTC
>TRBJ2-2|NA|few|TRBV3-1
CASSQVQSTGELFF
TGTGCCAGCAGCCAAGTACAGAGTACCGGGGAGCTGTTTTTT
>TRBJ2-7|NA|many|TRBV23-1
CASSQSGRREQYF
TGCGCCAGCAGTCAATCTGGCAGACGCGAGCAGTACTTC
>TRBJ1-5|NA|many|TRBV11-2
CASSLADTLNQPQHF
TGTGCCAGCAGCTTAGCGGACACCCTAAATCAGCCCCAGCATTTT
>TRBJ2-1|TRBD2|few|TRBV20-1
CSARDRTSGGPYNEQFF
TGCAGTGCTAGAGATCGGACTAGCGGGGGGCCGTACAATGAGCAGTTCTTC
>TRBJ1-6|NA|many|TRBV28
CASSPGLPPLHF
TGTGCCAGCAGTCCAGGGTTACCACCCCTCCACTTT
>TRBJ1-5|NA|many|TRBV20-1
CSARDGGKNQNQPQHF
TGCAGTGCTAGAGATGGAGGGAAAAACCAAAATCAGCCCCAGCATTTT
>TRBJ2-6|NA|many|TRBV5-3
CARRGLGRREGGRSGANVLTF
TGTGCCAGAAGAGGCCTGGGACGCCGCGAGGGGGGACGCTCTGGGGCCAACGTCCTGACTTTC
>TRBJ2-2|NA|many|TRBV5-1
CASSLDAGAATGELFF
TGCGCCAGCAGCTTGGACGCGGGGGCGGCCACCGGGGAGCTGTTTTTT
>TRBJ1-2|TRBD1|many|TRBV28
CASSPGQSHGYTF
TGTGCCAGCAGTCCGGGACAGAGCCATGGCTACACCTTC
>TRBJ2-7|TRBD1|many|TRBV29-1
CSVIRDRATYEQYF
TGCAGCGTCATAAGGGACAGGGCCACCTACGAGCAGTACTTC
>TRBJ2-7|TRBD1|many|TRBV29-1
CSGLETGRSYEQYF
TGCAGCGGGTTGGAGACAGGGCGATCCTACGAGCAGTACTTC
>TRBJ2-3|NA|many|TRBV11-1
CASSPRAIAADTQYF
TGTGCCAGCAGCCCCCGGGCGATAGCCGCAGATACGCAGTATTTT
>TRBJ2-7|NA|many|TRBV20-1
CSAGLGGPDEQYF
TGCAGTGCTGGCCTCGGCGGGCCGGACGAGCAGTACTTC
>TRBJ1-6|NA|few|TRBV20-1
CSARDLGTNSPLHF
TGCAGTGCTAGAGATCTTGGGACTAATTCACCCCTCCACTTT
>TRBJ2-1|NA|many|TRBV28
CASSLYRTPGLDNEQFF
TGTGCCAGCAGTTTATATAGGACCCCGGGATTAGACAATGAGCAGTTCTTC
>TRBJ1-5|NA|many|TRBV9
CASSVGVGVDQPQHF
TGTGCCAGCAGCGTAGGTGTAGGGGTGGATCAGCCCCAGCATTTT
>TRBJ2-7|NA|many|TRBV7-2
CASSLAGRGSYEQYF
TGTGCCAGCAGCTTAGCGGGCCGAGGGTCCTACGAGCAGTACTTC
>TRBJ2-5|TRBD1|few|TRBV20-1
CSARDRGGRVTQYF
TGCAGTGCTAGAGATCGAGGGGGCCGGGTGACCCAGTACTTC
>TRBJ1-4|NA|NA|TRBV29-1
CSVGAATNEKLFF
TGCAGCGTTGGGGCAGCAACTAATGAAAAACTGTTTTTT
>TRBJ2-4|NA|many|TRBV6-1
CASRELGELNIQYF
TGTGCCAGCAGAGAACTGGGGGAGTTGAACATTCAGTACTTC
>TRBJ2-4|NA|many|TRBV11-2
CASSLTNMTGEGENIQYF
TGTGCCAGCAGCCTAACGAACATGACAGGGGAGGGGGAAAACATTCAGTACTTC
>TRBJ2-7|NA|many|TRBV2
CASSELLGDYEQYF
TGTGCCAGCAGTGAATTGCTAGGCGACTACGAGCAGTACTTC
>TRBJ1-2|NA|few|TRBV4-3
CASSQDMDGGLRGYTF
TGCGCCAGCAGCCAAGATATGGACGGCGGCCTCAGGGGCTACACCTTC
>TRBJ1-5|NA|many|TRBV7-2
CASSSLGGSQPQHF
TGTGCCAGCAGCTCCCTGGGGGGCAGTCAGCCCCAGCATTTT
>TRBJ2-1|TRBD2|few|TRBV29-1
CSVGASGGYNEQFF
TGCAGCGTTGGTGCTAGCGGGGGGTACAATGAGCAGTTCTTC
>TRBJ2-7|TRBD2|many|TRBV12-3/TRBV12-4
CASTPGSGYYEQYF
TGTGCCAGCACCCCAGGTAGCGGGTACTACGAGCAGTACTTC